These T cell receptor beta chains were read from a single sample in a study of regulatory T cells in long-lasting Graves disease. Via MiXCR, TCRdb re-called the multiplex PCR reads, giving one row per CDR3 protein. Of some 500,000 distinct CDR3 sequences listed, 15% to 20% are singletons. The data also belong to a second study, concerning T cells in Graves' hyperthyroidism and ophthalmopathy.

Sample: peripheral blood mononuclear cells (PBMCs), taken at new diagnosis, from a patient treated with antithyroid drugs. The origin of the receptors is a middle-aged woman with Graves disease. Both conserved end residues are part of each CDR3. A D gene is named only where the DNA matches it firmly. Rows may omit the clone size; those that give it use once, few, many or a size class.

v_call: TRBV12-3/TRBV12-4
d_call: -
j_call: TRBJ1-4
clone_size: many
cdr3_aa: CASKYGLVANEKLFF

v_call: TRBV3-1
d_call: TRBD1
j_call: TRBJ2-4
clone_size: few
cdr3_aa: CASSQDTDRANIQYF

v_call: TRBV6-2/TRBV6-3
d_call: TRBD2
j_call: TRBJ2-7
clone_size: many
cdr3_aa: CASSEAGIGRTPSYEQYF

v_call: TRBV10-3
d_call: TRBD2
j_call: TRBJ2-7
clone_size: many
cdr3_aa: CAISRGSGGAYEQYF

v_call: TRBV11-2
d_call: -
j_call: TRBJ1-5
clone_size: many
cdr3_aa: CASSSGYYQPQHF

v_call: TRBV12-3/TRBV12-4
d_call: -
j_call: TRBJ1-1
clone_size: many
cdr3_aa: CASSFLLSVRNTEAFF

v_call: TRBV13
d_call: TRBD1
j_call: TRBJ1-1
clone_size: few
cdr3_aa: CASSPAGTGAFF

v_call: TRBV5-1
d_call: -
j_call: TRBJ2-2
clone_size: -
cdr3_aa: CASSTGTPGAWELFF

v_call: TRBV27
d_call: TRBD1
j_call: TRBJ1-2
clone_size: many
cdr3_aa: CATGTGGKANYGYTF

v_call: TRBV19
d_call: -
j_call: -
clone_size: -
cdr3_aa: CASPRGGGQETQYF

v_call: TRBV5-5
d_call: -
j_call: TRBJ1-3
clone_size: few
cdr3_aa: CASSLVANSLSGNTIYF

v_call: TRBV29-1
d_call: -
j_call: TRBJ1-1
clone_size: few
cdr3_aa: CSVGIYAEAFF

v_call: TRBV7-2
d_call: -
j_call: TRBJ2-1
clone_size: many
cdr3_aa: CASGQGGAAYNEQFF

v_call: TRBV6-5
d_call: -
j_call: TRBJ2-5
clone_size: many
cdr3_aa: CASSWTEDIGTQYF

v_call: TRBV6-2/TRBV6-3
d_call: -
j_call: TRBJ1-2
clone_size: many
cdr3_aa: CASSNTGSYTF

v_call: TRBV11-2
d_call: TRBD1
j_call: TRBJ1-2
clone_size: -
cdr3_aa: CASGPGQPSNYGYTF

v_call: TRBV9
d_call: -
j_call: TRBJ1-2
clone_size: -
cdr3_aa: CASSVLDRTTNYGYTF

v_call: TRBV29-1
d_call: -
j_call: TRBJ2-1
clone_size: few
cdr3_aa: CSVPIKDHSYNEQFF

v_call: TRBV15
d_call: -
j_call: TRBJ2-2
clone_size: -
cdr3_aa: CATSRGHGDTGELFF

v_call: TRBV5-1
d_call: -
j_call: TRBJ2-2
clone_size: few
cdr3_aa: CASSFIGPNTGELFF

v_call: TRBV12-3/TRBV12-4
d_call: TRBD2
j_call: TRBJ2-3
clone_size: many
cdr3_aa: CASSYSWGSSGGRTDTQYF

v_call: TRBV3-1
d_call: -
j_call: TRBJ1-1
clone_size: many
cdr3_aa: CASRSSPNTEAFF

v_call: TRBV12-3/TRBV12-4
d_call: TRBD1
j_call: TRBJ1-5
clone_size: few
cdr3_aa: CASSQGTGGMQPQHF

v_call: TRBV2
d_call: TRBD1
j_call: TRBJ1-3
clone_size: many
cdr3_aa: CASRDRDRNTIYF

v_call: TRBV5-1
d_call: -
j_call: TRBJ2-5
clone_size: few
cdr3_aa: CASRLNQETQYF

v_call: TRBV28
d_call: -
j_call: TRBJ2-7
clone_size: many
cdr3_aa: CASRPGTGFYEQYF

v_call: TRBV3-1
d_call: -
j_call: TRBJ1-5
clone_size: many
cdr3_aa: CASSQDRGMGASGNQPQHF

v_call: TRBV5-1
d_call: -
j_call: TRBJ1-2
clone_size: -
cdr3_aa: CASSDPAHYGYTF

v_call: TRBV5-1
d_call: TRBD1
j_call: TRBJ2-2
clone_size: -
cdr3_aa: CASSLDAGQGAGELFF

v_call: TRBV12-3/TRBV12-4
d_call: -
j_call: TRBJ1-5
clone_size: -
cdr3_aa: CASRPPGDGNQPQHF

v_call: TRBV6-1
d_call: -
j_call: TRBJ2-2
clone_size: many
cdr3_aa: CASRLSGWAVTGELFF

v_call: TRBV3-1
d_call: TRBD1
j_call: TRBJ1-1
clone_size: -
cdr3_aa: CASNFGQGGPWGNTEAFF

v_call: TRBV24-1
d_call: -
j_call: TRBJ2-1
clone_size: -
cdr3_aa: CATSETGLREQFF

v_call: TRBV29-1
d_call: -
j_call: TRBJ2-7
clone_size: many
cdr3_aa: CSVEAGWTKQYF

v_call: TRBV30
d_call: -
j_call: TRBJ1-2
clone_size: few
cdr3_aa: CAWSVLPGNGYTF

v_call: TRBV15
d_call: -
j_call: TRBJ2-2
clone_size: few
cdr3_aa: CATSRGSSGAGELFF

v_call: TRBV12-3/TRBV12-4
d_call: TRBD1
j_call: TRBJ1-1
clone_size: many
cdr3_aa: CASRTRQGTTEAFF

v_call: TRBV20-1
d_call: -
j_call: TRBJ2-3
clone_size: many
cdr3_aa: CSARDWSRGTDTQYF

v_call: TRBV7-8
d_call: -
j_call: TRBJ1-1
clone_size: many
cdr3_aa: CASSPKTDEAFF

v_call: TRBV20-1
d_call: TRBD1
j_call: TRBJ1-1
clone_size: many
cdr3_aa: CSARADRVRGEAFF

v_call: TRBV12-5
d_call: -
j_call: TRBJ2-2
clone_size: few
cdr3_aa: CASGLVTGTGELFF

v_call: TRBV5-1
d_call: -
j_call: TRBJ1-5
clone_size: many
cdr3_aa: CASSLEGHSNQPQHF

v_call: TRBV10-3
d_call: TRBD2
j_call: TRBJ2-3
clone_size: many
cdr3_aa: CAISPIAGGTDTQYF

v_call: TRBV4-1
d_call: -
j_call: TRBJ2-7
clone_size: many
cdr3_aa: CASSPVGSSYEQYF

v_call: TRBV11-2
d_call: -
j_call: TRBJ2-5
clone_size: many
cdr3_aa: CASSLVHVYQETQYF

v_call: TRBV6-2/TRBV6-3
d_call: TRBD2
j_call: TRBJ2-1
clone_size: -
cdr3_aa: CASSEAETSGAYNEQFF

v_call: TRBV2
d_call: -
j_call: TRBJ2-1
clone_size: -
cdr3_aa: CAGSDRGVASYNEQFF

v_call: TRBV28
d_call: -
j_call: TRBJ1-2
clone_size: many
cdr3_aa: CASSLPPRYTF

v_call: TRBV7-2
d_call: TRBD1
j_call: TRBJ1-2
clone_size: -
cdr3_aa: CASSLVGSAGGDYGYTF

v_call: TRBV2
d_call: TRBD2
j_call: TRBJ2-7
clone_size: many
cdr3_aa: CASSEKWGGSYEQYF

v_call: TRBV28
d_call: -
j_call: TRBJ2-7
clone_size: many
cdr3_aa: CASSSVGQPRSYEQYF